These T cell receptor beta chains were read from a single sample in a study of blood T cell repertoires in COVID-19. Clones were read by immunoSEQ multiplex PCR, and TCRdb kept only the in-frame ones, dropping some. The table lists about 280,000 clones, around 84% of them singletons. Sequencing used PBMCs or T cells enriched from blood (not recorded which). All receptors come from a man between 35 and 55 years old who had been exposed to COVID-19. Both conserved end residues are part of each CDR3. The D gene is left open where the match is weak.

j_gene,d_gene,v_gene,CDR3aa
TRBJ2-3,TRBD2,TRBV15,CATSRLAGDTDTQYF
TRBJ2-1,NA,TRBV10-1,CASRGDTNEQFF
TRBJ2-1,TRBD1,TRBV12-5,CASGLDLSGTGGWNEQFF
TRBJ2-5,NA,TRBV5-1,CASTTPGQESQETQYF
TRBJ2-7,TRBD1,TRBV5-4,CASSSAGTGSYEQYF
TRBJ2-7,NA,TRBV5-1,CASSLDNGIYEQYF
TRBJ1-1,NA,TRBV5-1,CASSLGTSNTEAFF
TRBJ1-4,NA,TRBV28,CASGHTNEKLFF
TRBJ2-2,TRBD2,TRBV7-6,CASSLRGGATSGSTGELFF
TRBJ1-1,NA,TRBV3-1/TRBV3-2,CASSAPGTEAFF
TRBJ2-5,NA,TRBV27,CASNQAAGRKETQYF
TRBJ1-4,NA,TRBV5-1,CASAMGGRDEKLFF
TRBJ2-7,NA,TRBV5-1,CASSLVPGVEQYF
TRBJ1-1,NA,TRBV5-1,CASTQEGVNTEAFF
TRBJ2-1,NA,TRBV30,CAWSVLGTWRNEQFF
TRBJ2-5,TRBD2,TRBV30,CAWSVASGSGETQYF
TRBJ2-7,NA,TRBV28,CASSVTGLLGYEQYF
TRBJ1-2,NA,TRBV10-2,CASSELMGRRNYGYTF
TRBJ1-1,NA,TRBV12-3/TRBV12-4,CASCVGTEAFF
TRBJ2-3,NA,TRBV6-5,CASGGNTQYF
TRBJ2-7,TRBD2,TRBV14,CASSQDRGGGRRGEQYF
TRBJ2-1,NA,TRBV21-1,CASSKVRLAGGNSYNEQFF
TRBJ1-1,NA,TRBV2,CASIRGREMNTEAFF
TRBJ2-3,TRBD2,TRBV27,CASSWSSGSSDTQYF
TRBJ2-2,NA,TRBV30,CAWSVLPGTGELFF
TRBJ1-2,NA,TRBV18,CASSPQTGTYGYTF
TRBJ1-6,TRBD1,TRBV6-5,CASSYRDRENSPLHF
TRBJ1-1,TRBD1,TRBV19,CASMTGTAERGAFF
TRBJ1-2,NA,TRBV27,CASSPKAALGYTF
TRBJ1-2,NA,TRBV5-1,CASGPIQAADYGYTF
TRBJ2-3,TRBD1,TRBV2,CATRQGASSTDTQYF
TRBJ2-3,NA,TRBV9,CASSVVGYF
TRBJ2-2,NA,TRBV11-2,CASNYLKNPDTGELFF
TRBJ2-5,TRBD2,TRBV19,CASSSRVWGLAGEGGETQYF
TRBJ1-1,NA,TRBV6-5,CATRTENTEAFF
TRBJ2-1,TRBD2,TRBV19,CASSYTSGRAHYNEQFF
TRBJ2-7,NA,TRBV3-1/TRBV3-2,CASSQVRSYEQYF
TRBJ1-2,TRBD1,TRBV2,CASTKPTGVYGYTF
TRBJ2-1,TRBD2,TRBV5-1,CASSLEPSGRFDEQFF
TRBJ2-7,NA,TRBV6-2/TRBV6-3,CASSSRRYEQYF
TRBJ2-7,TRBD2,TRBV6-5,CASALAMGTYEQYF
TRBJ1-1,TRBD1,TRBV6-5,CASNHRGNTEAFF
TRBJ2-1,NA,TRBV9,CASSVNSGSKFF
TRBJ1-4,NA,TRBV20-1,CSASATGVNNEKLFF
TRBJ1-4,NA,TRBV10-3,CAISESTVSGEKLFF
TRBJ2-5,TRBD2,TRBV5-4,CASSLVGLAGRKETQYF
TRBJ2-5,NA,TRBV12-3/TRBV12-4,CASSPGGLETQYF
TRBJ2-7,NA,TRBV29-1,CSVVRAYEQYF
TRBJ1-5,NA,TRBV18,CASSPPRTGTISNQPQHF
TRBJ1-1,NA,TRBV29-1,CSVVGGPTEAFF
TRBJ2-7,NA,TRBV19,CATSYEQYF
TRBJ2-1,NA,TRBV12-3/TRBV12-4,CASSLAYEQFF
TRBJ2-5,TRBD2,TRBV29-1,CSVLGIAGVDETQYF
TRBJ2-3,TRBD1,TRBV29-1,CSVNNRDSGQYF
TRBJ2-5,TRBD1,TRBV7-9,CASSLGQGALETQYF
TRBJ2-5,NA,TRBV30,CAWSGDYRAGGETQYF
TRBJ1-2,NA,TRBV2,CASSEGRGLGYTF
TRBJ2-1,TRBD1,TRBV7-6,CASGGDRPQFF